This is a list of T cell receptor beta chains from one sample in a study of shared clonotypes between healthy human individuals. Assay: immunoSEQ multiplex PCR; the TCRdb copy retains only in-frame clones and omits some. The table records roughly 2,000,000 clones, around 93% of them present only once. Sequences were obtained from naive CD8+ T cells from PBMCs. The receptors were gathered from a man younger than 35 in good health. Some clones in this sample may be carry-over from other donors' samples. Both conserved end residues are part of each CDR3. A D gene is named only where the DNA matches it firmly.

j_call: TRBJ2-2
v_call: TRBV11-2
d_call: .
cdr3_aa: CASSLSLGQVNTGELFF
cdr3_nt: TGTGCCAGCAGCTTGTCCCTGGGCCAGGTGAACACCGGGGAGCTGTTTTTT

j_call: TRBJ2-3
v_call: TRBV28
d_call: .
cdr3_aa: CASRTLWLTSTDTQYF
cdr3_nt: TGTGCCAGCAGAACTCTTTGGCTGACTAGCACAGATACGCAGTATTTT

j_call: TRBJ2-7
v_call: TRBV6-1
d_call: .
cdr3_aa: CASTWAGQSYEQYF
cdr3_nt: TGTGCCAGTACGTGGGCGGGCCAGTCCTACGAGCAGTACTTC

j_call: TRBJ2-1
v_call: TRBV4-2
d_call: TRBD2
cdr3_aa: CASSQVVASGRASHNEQFF
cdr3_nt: TGTGCCAGCAGCCAAGTTGTGGCTAGCGGGAGGGCCTCCCACAATGAGCAGTTCTTC

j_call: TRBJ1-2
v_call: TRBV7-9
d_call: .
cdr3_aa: CASSLGVEDSVYGYTF
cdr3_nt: TGTGCCAGCAGCTTAGGGGTAGAAGACAGCGTTTATGGCTACACCTTC

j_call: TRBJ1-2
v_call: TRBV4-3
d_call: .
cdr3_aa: CASSQGPYGYTF
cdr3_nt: TGCGCCAGCAGCCAAGGTCCCTATGGCTACACCTTC

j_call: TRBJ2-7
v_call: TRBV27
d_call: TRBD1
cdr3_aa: CASTATGGSGEQYF
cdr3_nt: TGTGCCAGCACCGCGACAGGGGGTTCGGGCGAGCAGTACTTC

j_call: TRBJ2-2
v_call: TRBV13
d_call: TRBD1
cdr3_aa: CASSLPGTGSTGELFF
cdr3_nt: TGTGCCAGCAGCCTACCCGGGACAGGGAGTACCGGGGAGCTGTTTTTT

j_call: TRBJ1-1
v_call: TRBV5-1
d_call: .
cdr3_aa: CASSLYSGDGAFF
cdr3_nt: TGCGCCAGCAGCTTGTATTCTGGGGATGGGGCTTTCTTT

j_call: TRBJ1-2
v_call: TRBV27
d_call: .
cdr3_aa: CASSSLPGIGYTF
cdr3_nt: TGTGCCAGCAGTTCACTCCCAGGTATCGGCTACACCTTC

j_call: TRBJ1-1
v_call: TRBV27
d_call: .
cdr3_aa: CASSTASTGTEAFF
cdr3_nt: TGTGCCAGCTCGACAGCGAGTACGGGCACTGAAGCTTTCTTT

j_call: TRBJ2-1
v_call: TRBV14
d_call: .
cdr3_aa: CASSQERTRDEQFF
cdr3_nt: TGTGCCAGCAGCCAAGAACGGACCCGGGATGAGCAGTTCTTC

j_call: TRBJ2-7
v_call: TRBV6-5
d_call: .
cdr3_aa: CASSYFEEQYF
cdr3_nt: TGTGCCAGCAGTTACTTTGAGGAGCAGTACTTC

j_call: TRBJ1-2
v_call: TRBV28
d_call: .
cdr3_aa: CASSLQSPLNYGYTF
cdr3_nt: TGTGCCAGCAGTCTACAGAGTCCCCTTAACTATGGCTACACCTTC

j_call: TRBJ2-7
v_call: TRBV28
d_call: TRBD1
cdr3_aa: CASTRRGTVPYEQYF
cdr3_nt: TGTGCCAGCACTCGAAGGGGGACAGTCCCCTACGAGCAGTACTTC

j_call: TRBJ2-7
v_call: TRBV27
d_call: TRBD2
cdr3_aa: CASSLSGNPGLAGHEQYF
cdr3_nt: TGTGCCAGCAGTTTATCGGGTAATCCGGGACTAGCGGGGCACGAGCAGTACTTC

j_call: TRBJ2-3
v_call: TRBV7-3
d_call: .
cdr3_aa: CASSPSDPQVGTDTQYF
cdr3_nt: TGTGCCAGCAGCCCCTCGGACCCGCAAGTTGGGACAGATACGCAGTATTTT

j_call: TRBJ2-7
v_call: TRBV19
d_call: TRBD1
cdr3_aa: CATAKGQGWDEQYF
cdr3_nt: TGTGCCACAGCTAAGGGACAGGGTTGGGATGAGCAGTACTTC

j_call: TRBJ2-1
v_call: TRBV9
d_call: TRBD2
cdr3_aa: CASSEAGGPSYNEQFF
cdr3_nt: TGTGCCAGCAGCGAAGCGGGAGGGCCGTCCTACAATGAGCAGTTCTTC

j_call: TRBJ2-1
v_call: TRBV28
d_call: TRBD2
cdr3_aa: CASSLVGGGDEQFF
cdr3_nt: TGTGCCAGCAGTTTAGTCGGGGGGGGCGATGAGCAGTTCTTC

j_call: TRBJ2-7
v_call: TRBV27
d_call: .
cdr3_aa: CASSLYQGLEQYF
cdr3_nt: TGTGCCAGCAGTTTATATCAGGGGCTCGAGCAGTACTTC

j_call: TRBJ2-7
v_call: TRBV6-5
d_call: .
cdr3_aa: CASSYDISYEQYF
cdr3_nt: TGTGCCAGCAGTTACGATATCTCCTACGAGCAGTACTTC

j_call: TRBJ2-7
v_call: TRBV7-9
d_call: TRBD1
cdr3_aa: CASSNRRDRGSYEQYF
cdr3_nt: TGTGCCAGCAGCAACAGACGGGACAGGGGAAGCTACGAGCAGTACTTC

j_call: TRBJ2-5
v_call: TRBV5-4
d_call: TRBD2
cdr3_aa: CASSLLPGLAEEETQYF
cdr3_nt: TGTGCCAGCAGCTTGTTACCGGGACTAGCGGAGGAAGAGACCCAGTACTTC

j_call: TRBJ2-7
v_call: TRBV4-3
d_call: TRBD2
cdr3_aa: CASSQEAGGAYEQYF
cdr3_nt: TGCGCCAGCAGCCAAGAGGCGGGAGGGGCCTACGAGCAGTACTTC

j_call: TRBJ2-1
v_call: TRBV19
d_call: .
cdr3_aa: CASSIKGRSSYNEQFF
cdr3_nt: TGTGCCAGTAGTATTAAGGGACGTAGCTCCTACAATGAGCAGTTCTTC